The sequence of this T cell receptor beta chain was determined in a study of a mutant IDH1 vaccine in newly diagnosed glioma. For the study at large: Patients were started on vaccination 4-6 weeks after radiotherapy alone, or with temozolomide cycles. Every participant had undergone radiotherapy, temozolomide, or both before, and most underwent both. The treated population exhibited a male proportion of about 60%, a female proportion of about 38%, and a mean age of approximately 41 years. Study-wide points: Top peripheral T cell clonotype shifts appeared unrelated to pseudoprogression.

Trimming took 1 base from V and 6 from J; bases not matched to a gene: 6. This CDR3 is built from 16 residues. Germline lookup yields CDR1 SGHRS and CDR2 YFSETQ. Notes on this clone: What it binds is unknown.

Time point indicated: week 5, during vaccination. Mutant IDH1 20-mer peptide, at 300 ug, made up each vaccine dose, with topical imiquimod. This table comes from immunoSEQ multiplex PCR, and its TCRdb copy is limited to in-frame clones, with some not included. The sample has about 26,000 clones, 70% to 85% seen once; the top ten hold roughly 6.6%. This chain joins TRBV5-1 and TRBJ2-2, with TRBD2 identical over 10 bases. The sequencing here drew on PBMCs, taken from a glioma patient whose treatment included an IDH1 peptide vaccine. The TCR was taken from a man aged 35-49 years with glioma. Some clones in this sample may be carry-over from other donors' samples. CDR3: CASSLFSGGRAGELFF. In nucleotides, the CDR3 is TGCGCCAGCAGCTTGTTTAGCGGGGGGCGCGCCGGGGAGCTGTTTTTT. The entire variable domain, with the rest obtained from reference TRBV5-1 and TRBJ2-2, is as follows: KAGVTQTPRYLIKTRGQQVTLSCSPISGHRSVSWYQQTPGQGLQFLFEYFSETQRNKGNFPGRFSGRQFSNSRSEMNVSTLELGDSALYLCASSLFSGGRAGELFFGEGSRLTVL.